This TCR beta chain was sequenced in a study of cytomegalovirus exposure and HLA in healthy donors. General study results and limits: Many donors carried some public TCRs, although rarity characterized most TCR sequences. It was reported that the classifier diagnosed cytomegalovirus status with high specificity and sensitivity in both the original and validation cohorts. Later on, analysis showed that most CMV-associated TCR beta chains appeared to be HLA-restricted.

The PCR ran on 60 Vbeta and 13 Jbeta primers. Using immunoSEQ multiplex PCR, the repertoire was profiled, and TCRdb retains in-frame clones only, with some absent. The sample holds tens of thousands of clones. Germline V gene sequence: CDR1 SEHNR, CDR2 FQNEAQ (reference sequence). V lost 3 bases, J lost 5 bases, and 3 bases stayed unmatched. The length of the CDR3 is 13 residues. As regards this clone: The antigen remains unidentified.

The rearrangement links TRBV7-9 to TRBJ1-1; 7 bases line up with TRBD1. The receptor was isolated from a female donor in good health and CMV-seropositive. Sequences were obtained from PBMCs. The chain's CDR3 is CASSFTGDTEAFF. CDR3 DNA: TGTGCCAGCAGCTTTACAGGGGATACTGAAGCTTTCTTT. The full variable domain, with the rest looked up from reference TRBV7-9 and TRBJ1-1, is DTGVSQNPRHKITKRGQNVTFRCDPISEHNRLYWYRQTLGQGPEFLTYFQNEAQLEKSRLLSDRFSAERPKGSFSTLEIQRTEQGDSAMYLCASSFTGDTEAFFGQGTRLTVV.